The source of this TCR beta chain is a study of regulatory T cells in long-lasting Graves disease. Time point: newly diagnosed GD, antithyroid drugs for less than 3 months. Extracted RNA from PBMCs served as the source of the TCR library. Patients were from an endocrinology department in Xi'an, China. Only one count was recorded for this clonotype. Germline CDR1 reads DFQATT; CDR2 reads SNEGSKA (reference sequence). V dropped 5 bases and J dropped 6; count of bases not matched to a gene: 4. The CDR3 has 14 amino acids. Arm-PCR with iRepertoire HTBI primers amplified the CDR3 regions for these TCR beta libraries. Each CDR3 protein gets one entry after TCRdb re-called the multiplex PCR reads with MiXCR. Of 680,000 or so distinct CDR3 sequences in the sample, around 15% are singletons; the top ten hold roughly 18%. These records were also assigned to another study, of T cells in Graves' hyperthyroidism and ophthalmopathy. That paper states: Aged 18 to 65, the patients had hyperthyroidism that was newly diagnosed and had lasted under 2 months. First-round RT-PCR with HTBI primers amplified the TCR CDR3 region.

The chain couples TRBV20-1 to TRBJ2-1; 13 bases are shared with TRBD2. The source is a woman in her twenties or thirties with Graves disease. Specimen: peripheral blood mononuclear cells (PBMCs), collected at new diagnosis, from a patient treated with antithyroid drugs. Here the CDR3 DNA reads TGCAGTGCTCTACTAGCGGGAGGGCCCAATGAGCAGTTCTTC. It translates to CSALLAGGPNEQFF.